This is a list of T cell receptor beta chains from one sample in a study of response to subunit inactivated influenza vaccine. TCRdb recomputed calls from the RT-PCR reads with MiXCR, one row per CDR3 protein. Among hundreds of thousands of distinct CDR3 sequences listed, 15% to 18% were seen once. The specimen comprised PBMCs from blood, sampled approximately 13 days after vaccination. The receptors derive from a middle-aged man who received an inactivated influenza vaccine. CDR3s include the opening cysteine and the closing phenylalanine or tryptophan. Each record gives: J gene, D gene, V gene, CDR3 protein. A D gene is named only where the DNA matches it firmly.

j_gene: TRBJ2-1; d_gene: -; v_gene: TRBV6-1; CDR3aa: CATIGPIHNEQFF
j_gene: TRBJ2-6; d_gene: -; v_gene: TRBV25-1; CDR3aa: CASKKTGSGANVLTF
j_gene: TRBJ2-1; d_gene: -; v_gene: TRBV20-1; CDR3aa: CSASGSRGGLYEQFF
j_gene: TRBJ2-4; d_gene: TRBD2; v_gene: TRBV18; CDR3aa: CASSPPVTSGARDIQYF
j_gene: TRBJ1-2; d_gene: -; v_gene: TRBV14; CDR3aa: CASSPEVAANYGYTF
j_gene: TRBJ2-2; d_gene: TRBD1; v_gene: TRBV19; CDR3aa: CASTPGQGASGELFF
j_gene: TRBJ2-5; d_gene: TRBD1; v_gene: TRBV12-3/TRBV12-4; CDR3aa: CASSSRDRGQGQETQYF
j_gene: TRBJ2-1; d_gene: TRBD2; v_gene: TRBV9; CDR3aa: CASSVGGAGGNNEQFF
j_gene: TRBJ1-2; d_gene: TRBD1; v_gene: TRBV6-2/TRBV6-3; CDR3aa: CASSYILGRDRRTNPYGYTF
j_gene: TRBJ1-5; d_gene: -; v_gene: TRBV12-3/TRBV12-4; CDR3aa: CASSFSADSNQPQHF
j_gene: TRBJ1-2; d_gene: -; v_gene: TRBV5-1; CDR3aa: CASSLVPTSGYTF
j_gene: TRBJ2-7; d_gene: TRBD2; v_gene: TRBV5-1; CDR3aa: CASSLAPSGQTYEQYF
j_gene: TRBJ2-2; d_gene: -; v_gene: TRBV3-1; CDR3aa: CASSQDSQRTGELFF
j_gene: TRBJ2-3; d_gene: TRBD2; v_gene: TRBV20-1; CDR3aa: CSAPGLASDTQYF
j_gene: TRBJ2-3; d_gene: -; v_gene: TRBV21-1; CDR3aa: CASSRSVRSSSTDTQYF
j_gene: TRBJ1-4; d_gene: -; v_gene: TRBV4-3; CDR3aa: CASSQVVGTSNEKLFF
j_gene: TRBJ2-1; d_gene: -; v_gene: TRBV2; CDR3aa: CASCSKYEQFF
j_gene: TRBJ2-2; d_gene: -; v_gene: TRBV11-2; CDR3aa: CASSPRFPGLDTGELFF
j_gene: TRBJ2-7; d_gene: TRBD2; v_gene: TRBV12-3/TRBV12-4; CDR3aa: CASSQTSTSSYEQYF
j_gene: TRBJ2-2; d_gene: -; v_gene: TRBV6-1; CDR3aa: CASTQVGYAGTNTGELFF
j_gene: TRBJ1-6; d_gene: -; v_gene: TRBV27; CDR3aa: CASSFRRGNSPLHF
j_gene: TRBJ2-2; d_gene: TRBD1; v_gene: TRBV20-1; CDR3aa: CSASSRDRPTGELFF
j_gene: TRBJ1-6; d_gene: -; v_gene: TRBV7-9; CDR3aa: CASAETGNSPLHF
j_gene: TRBJ2-7; d_gene: TRBD2; v_gene: TRBV27; CDR3aa: CASRRGLAASYEQYF
j_gene: TRBJ2-1; d_gene: -; v_gene: TRBV20-1; CDR3aa: CSATPRTRSNEQFF
j_gene: TRBJ1-2; d_gene: TRBD1; v_gene: TRBV2; CDR3aa: CASTSQKGARGYTF
j_gene: TRBJ2-5; d_gene: TRBD2; v_gene: TRBV20-1; CDR3aa: CSARDPSAGGQETQYF
j_gene: TRBJ2-1; d_gene: TRBD2; v_gene: TRBV12-3/TRBV12-4; CDR3aa: CASSPGLAGPGDEQFF
j_gene: TRBJ2-1; d_gene: -; v_gene: TRBV7-6; CDR3aa: CASRPYPIIESHEQFF
j_gene: TRBJ2-7; d_gene: TRBD2; v_gene: TRBV6-2/TRBV6-3; CDR3aa: CASNLRRGAYEQYF
j_gene: TRBJ1-2; d_gene: -; v_gene: TRBV12-3/TRBV12-4; CDR3aa: CASSGADYGYTF
j_gene: TRBJ2-3; d_gene: -; v_gene: TRBV27; CDR3aa: CASSLRRGGDTQYF
j_gene: TRBJ2-1; d_gene: -; v_gene: TRBV11-2; CDR3aa: CASSLRQSGSNEQFF
j_gene: TRBJ2-7; d_gene: -; v_gene: TRBV7-2; CDR3aa: CASSLAGWSYEQYF
j_gene: TRBJ1-2; d_gene: TRBD1; v_gene: TRBV5-1; CDR3aa: CASSLAPTGVESYTF
j_gene: TRBJ1-2; d_gene: -; v_gene: TRBV9; CDR3aa: CASRAAAEGNYGYTF
j_gene: TRBJ2-7; d_gene: TRBD1; v_gene: TRBV28; CDR3aa: CASSQQGQLSSYEQYF
j_gene: TRBJ2-7; d_gene: TRBD1; v_gene: TRBV6-5; CDR3aa: CASSYRRDSWVEQYF
j_gene: TRBJ2-5; d_gene: -; v_gene: TRBV4-3; CDR3aa: CASSLYLQGGRQETQYF
j_gene: TRBJ2-2; d_gene: -; v_gene: TRBV20-1; CDR3aa: CSGRDFANTGELFF
j_gene: TRBJ2-7; d_gene: -; v_gene: TRBV12-3/TRBV12-4; CDR3aa: CASTAGSPYEQYF
j_gene: TRBJ2-5; d_gene: -; v_gene: TRBV21-1; CDR3aa: CATEGRGGKTQYF
j_gene: TRBJ1-5; d_gene: -; v_gene: TRBV24-1; CDR3aa: CATSGSLSNQPQHF
j_gene: TRBJ2-5; d_gene: -; v_gene: TRBV7-8; CDR3aa: CASSLHPGVQETQYF
j_gene: TRBJ2-7; d_gene: TRBD2; v_gene: TRBV10-3; CDR3aa: CAISDTGTKVEQYF
j_gene: TRBJ2-5; d_gene: -; v_gene: TRBV20-1; CDR3aa: CSASWGPSQETQYF